This TCR beta chain derives from a study of low-dose radiotherapy and immunotherapy resistance in tumors. V was clipped by 5 bases and J by 6 bases, with 14 bases between them. This CDR3 contains 14 residues. The germline gives CDR1 SNHLY, CDR2 FYNNEI. Time point: after trial treatment. Treatment described: LDRT plus nivolumab, ipilimumab, low-dose cyclophosphamide and aspirin (RACIN trial). TRAV and TRBV primers primed cDNA for both TCRalpha and TCRbeta. Using a constant-region primer together with a V-primer adapter, TCRs were subjected to 20 PCR cycles of amplification. MiXCR, run by TCRdb on the reads, gives a single entry per CDR3 protein. Here the sample spans some 100,000 distinct CDR3 sequences, around 21% being singletons.

The material sequenced was PBMCs, taken after low-dose radiotherapy plus immunotherapy. This sequence joins TRBV2 and TRBJ2-1; no clear D. The TCR sequence derives from a male donor with prostate cancer. CDR3 sequence (DNA): TGTGCCAGCAGTTTACCCCTCCTAGTCAATGAGCAGTTCTTC. This sequence encodes CASSLPLLVNEQFF.